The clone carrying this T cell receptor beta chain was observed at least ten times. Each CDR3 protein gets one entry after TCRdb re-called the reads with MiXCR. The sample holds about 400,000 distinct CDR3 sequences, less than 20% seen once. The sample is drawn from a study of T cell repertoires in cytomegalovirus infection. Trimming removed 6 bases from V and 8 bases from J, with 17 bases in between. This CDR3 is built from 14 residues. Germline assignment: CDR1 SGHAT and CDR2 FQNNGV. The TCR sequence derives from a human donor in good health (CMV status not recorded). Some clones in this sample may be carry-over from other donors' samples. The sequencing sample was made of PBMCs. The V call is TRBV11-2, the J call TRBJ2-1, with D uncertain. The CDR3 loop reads CASRRTPAYDEQFF. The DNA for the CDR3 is TGTGCCAGCAGACGGACCCCCGCGTACGATGAGCAGTTCTTC. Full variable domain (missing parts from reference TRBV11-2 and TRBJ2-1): EAGVAQSPRYKIIEKRQSVAFWCNPISGHATLYWYQQILGQGPKLLIQFQNNGVVDDSQLPKDRFSAERLKGVDSTLKIQPAKLEDSAVYLCASRRTPAYDEQFFGPGTRLTVL.